This T cell receptor (beta chain) emerged from a study of T cells after somatic rescue of genetic block. Germline values: CDR1 WNHNN, CDR2 SYGVQD (reference sequence). This CDR3 contains 19 residues. The junction had 14 bases not matched to a gene; V was cut back by 0 bases and J by 4 bases. Produced via immunoSEQ multiplex PCR; TCRdb's table is partial and in-frame only. The sample consists of about 67,000 clones, around 92% of them appearing once. The genes are TRBV10-1 and TRBJ2-1, with TRBD2 matching over 8 bases. The receptor's source is a man between 35 and 55 years old. The sequenced sample was peripheral blood mononuclear cells (PBMCs). CDR3 amino acids: CASSESTGGLAGKYNEQFF. The CDR3 region has the DNA TGCGCCAGCAGTGAGTCGACGGGGGGGCTAGCGGGCAAGTACAATGAGCAGTTCTTC.